The present T cell receptor beta chain was sequenced within a study of blood T cell repertoires in COVID-19. Overall study context: Acute-phase and convalescent COVID-19 samples originated in the United States, Italy and Spain. T cells, B-cell-depleted T cells, or PBMCs provided the cDNA or gDNA that served as material.

This CDR3 is 15 amino acids long. In the original processing: Nucleated cell counts were estimated from reference gene primer amplification. Profiled with immunoSEQ multiplex PCR; TCRdb holds only in-frame clones, not every one. V, J and clone size are taken as reported in that table, and D and trimming were inferred from the DNA itself. The sample has about 59,000 clones; around 70% are singletons. V usage is TRBV21-1 and J usage is TRBJ2-2; the D segment call TRBD2 is taken from the table without a DNA check. TRBV21-1 is listed as a pseudogene. The material sequenced was peripheral blood. The sequence was obtained from a woman aged 50 to 65 with active or convalescent COVID-19. CDR3 protein: CASSKLAKATGELFF. CDR3 sequence (DNA): TGTGCCAGCAGCAAACTAGCGAAAGCCACCGGGGAGCTGTTTTTT.